This passage covers 10 T cell receptor beta chains from one sample sequenced in a study of blood T cell repertoires in COVID-19. TCRdb's table, derived via immunoSEQ multiplex PCR, lists solely in-frame clones and lacks some. The sample carries 300,000 to 400,000 clones, about 83% recorded once. Material for sequencing was peripheral blood. Every receptor here comes from a man aged 25 to 40 with active or convalescent COVID-19.

This chain links TRBV5-6 with TRBJ2-3, with 7 bases matching TRBD2. The CDR3 loop spans 13 amino acids. The germline gives CDR1 SGHDT, CDR2 YYEEEE. V lost 2 bases and J lost 6; bases outside the gene matches: 3. CDR3 sequence: CASSLAGSDTQYF. For the CDR3, the DNA is TGTGCCAGCAGCTTAGCGGGGTCGGATACGCAGTATTTT.

J is TRBJ2-7 and V is TRBV4-2; tentatively, D is TRBD2 (6 bases). Germline lookup yields CDR1 LGHNA and CDR2 YNFKEQ. The V gene lost 6 bases and the J gene lost 4 bases, with 31 bases spanning the gap. CDR3 length equals 19 residues. CDR3 protein: CASSYATSRTGTSAYEQYF. CDR3 nucleotide sequence: TGTGCCAGCAGTTATGCAACCAGCAGAACCGGGACTTCTGCTTACGAGCAGTACTTC.

The chain couples TRBV9 to TRBJ2-2; D might be TRBD1 (6 bases). V lost 3 bases and J lost 5, with 11 bases in between. The germline V gene encodes CDR1 SGDLS and CDR2 YYNGEE. This CDR3 region has 14 residues. The CDR3 here is CASSGGQATGELFF. Here the CDR3 DNA reads TGTGCCAGCAGCGGGGGACAAGCTACCGGGGAGCTGTTTTTT.

V is TRBV28 and J is TRBJ2-7; 9 bases align to TRBD2. J gave up 3 bases and V 6 bases, and 6 bases lay outside the gene matches. This CDR3 contains 14 residues. CDR1 is MDHEN and CDR2 is SYDVKM in the germline V gene. The CDR3: CASRVSGSSYEQYF. CDR3 coding DNA: TGTGCCAGCAGGGTTAGCGGGAGTAGCTACGAGCAGTACTTC.

The chain couples TRBV7-2 to TRBJ1-1, with D unresolved. Per germline, CDR1 SGHTA and CDR2 FQGNSA. The ends were cut back, 4 bases at V and 1 base at J, with 4 bases in the middle. The CDR3 runs to 12 residues. The CDR3 region is CASSYGNTEAFF. CDR3 nucleotide sequence: TGTGCCAGCAGCTACGGGAACACTGAAGCTTTCTTT.

There are a few counts of this clone. The rearrangement uses TRBV29-1 and TRBJ2-1; the match to TRBD2 covers 7 bases. The CDR3 length is 14 residues. The V gene's germline CDR1 is SQVTM and CDR2 ANQGSEA. V lost 7 bases and J lost 0; bases outside the gene matches: 6. The CDR3 protein is CSAGGRASYNEQFF. CDR3 DNA: TGCAGCGCCGGGGGGAGAGCCTCCTACAATGAGCAGTTCTTC.

The genes are TRBV30 and TRBJ1-6; D ambiguous. CDR3 length: 16 residues. Germline-derived CDR1 and CDR2 are GTSNPN and SVGIG (reference sequence). The V end lost 2 bases, the J end lost 0 bases, and 11 bases lay between the germline ends. In DNA form, the CDR3 reads TGTGCCTGGAGTCCCGCTTCGAGCTCCTATAATTCACCCCTCCACTTT. Translating it yields CAWSPASSSYNSPLHF.

The chain links TRBV30 to TRBJ2-3, with D maybe TRBD2 (5 bases). The germline CDR1 and CDR2 sequences are GTSNPN and SVGIG (reference sequence). Trimming stripped 1 base from V and 5 bases from J, with 13 bases between. The CDR3 loop spans 14 amino acids. The CDR3 spells CAWSAGKGGDTQYF. Written as DNA, the CDR3 is TGTGCCTGGAGTGCTGGGAAAGGAGGAGATACGCAGTATTTT.

The V gene is TRBV11-3, the J gene TRBJ2-3; the match to TRBD2 covers 12 bases. The CDR3 extends over 16 amino acids. In germline, CDR1 is SGHNT, CDR2 YENEEA. V lost 2 bases and J lost 8; bases outside the gene matches: 8. CDR3 in DNA: TGTGCCAGCAGCTTAAGCCTAGCGGGGGGGTGGGCTACGCAGTATTTT. As protein: CASSLSLAGGWATQYF. Full variable domain (remainder filled in from reference TRBV11-3 and TRBJ2-3): EAGVVQSPRYKIIEKKQPVAFWCNPISGHNTLYWYLQNLGQGPELLIRYENEEAVDDSQLPKDRFSAERLKGVDSTLKIQPAELGDSAVYLCASSLSLAGGWATQYFGPGTRLTVL.

This chain links TRBV25-1 with TRBJ1-2; D gene unclear. CDR1 is MGHDK, CDR2 SYGVNS, per germline. The V and J ends lost 6 bases and 6 bases respectively, with 11 bases between them. The CDR3 covers 12 residues. The CDR3 sequence: CASRLSENGYTF. DNA of the CDR3: TGTGCCAGCAGATTGAGTGAAAATGGCTACACCTTC.